What follows are 15 T cell receptor beta chains derived from one specimen sequenced in a study of shared clonotypes between healthy human individuals. Profiled with immunoSEQ multiplex PCR; TCRdb holds only in-frame clones, not every one. The data hold a few million clones, with over 85% observed a single time. What was sequenced was naive CD4+ T cells sorted from blood. Subset of the sample: CD45RA+ positively selected. These receptor sequences come from a man aged 18 to 29 in good health.

As to this clone: In the same sample, other DNA sequences code for this CDR3. The chain joins TRBV4-3 to TRBJ1-5, with no clear D. CDR3 size: 13 residues. V shed 0 bases and J shed 5 bases, with 5 bases lying between them. Looked up from germline, CDR1 is LGHNA and CDR2 is YSLEER. The CDR3 loop is CASSQDRYQPQHF. The CDR3 DNA sequence: TGCGCCAGCAGCCAAGACCGATATCAGCCCCAGCATTTT.

The J gene is TRBJ1-5, the V gene TRBV25-1; D is unresolved. CDR1 and CDR2 (germline): MGHDK, SYGVNS. This CDR3 spans 16 amino acids. V was trimmed by 6 bases and J by 2 bases, leaving 17 bases between them. The CDR3 reads CASRPWGFWCNQPQHF. The CDR3, as DNA: TGTGCCAGCAGACCCTGGGGATTTTGGTGCAATCAGCCCCAGCATTTT.

In the case of this clone: Other DNA variants within this sample encode the same CDR3. The chain employs TRBV6-5 and TRBJ2-4; 7 nucleotides agree with TRBD1. CDR3 length: 15 amino acids. V trimming: 4 bases; J trimming: 0 bases; junction bases outside the gene matches: 3. Germline V gene sequence: CDR1 MNHEY, CDR2 SVGAGI. CDR3 sequence reads: CASSSGQLAKNIQYF. The CDR3 nucleotides read TGTGCCAGCAGTTCGGGACAGCTAGCCAAAAACATTCAGTACTTC.

This clone was observed a handful of times. The V call is TRBV7-9, the J call TRBJ2-3; D call uncertain. V was trimmed by 0 bases and J by 2 bases, leaving 15 bases between them. CDR3 size: 17 residues. Germline CDR1 and CDR2: SEHNR and FQNEAQ (reference sequence). The CDR3 DNA is TGTGCCAGCAGCTTAGCGCAATTGGTCCCGATCACAGATACGCAGTATTTT. It specifies CASSLAQLVPITDTQYF.

CDR3 residues: CASSQEPGSGELFF. The DNA of the CDR3 is TGCGCCAGCAGCCAAGAACCCGGAAGTGGGGAGCTGTTTTTT. This chain links TRBV4-1 with TRBJ2-2; D remains unclear. Per the germline V gene, CDR1 is MGHRA and CDR2 is YSYEKL. V gave up 0 bases and J gave up 8 bases, with 10 bases separating them. This CDR3 contains 14 residues.

The rearrangement links TRBV7-9 to TRBJ1-1; 9 positions match TRBD1. CDR1 and CDR2 from the germline V gene are SEHNR and FQNEAQ (reference sequence). V lost 8 bases, J lost 10 bases, and 8 bases stayed unmatched. The CDR3 has 12 amino acids. Here the CDR3 reads CASGQGKGGAFF. The CDR3 DNA reads TGTGCCAGCGGACAGGGGAAGGGGGGAGCTTTCTTT.

This chain joins TRBV6-1 and TRBJ1-6; D is undetermined. The germline CDR1 and CDR2 sequences are MNHNS and SASEGT. V was pared by 4 bases and J by 5 bases, with 6 bases between. CDR3 size: 13 residues. CDR3 nucleotides: TGTGCCAGCAGTGGTCTTAATAATTCACCCCTCCACTTT. Translation: CASSGLNNSPLHF.

The chain recombines TRBV25-1 with TRBJ2-2; D is perhaps TRBD1 or TRBD2 (5 bases each). The CDR3 contains 14 residues. The V and J ends lost 6 bases and 2 bases respectively, with 10 bases between them. CDR1 is MGHDK, CDR2 SYGVNS, per germline. CDR3 residues: CASRGPTNTGELFF. CDR3 coding DNA: TGTGCCAGCAGGGGACCGACTAACACCGGGGAGCTGTTTTTT.

V and J are TRBV7-2 and TRBJ1-5; 11 bases fit TRBD1. This CDR3 has 15 amino acids. Germline CDR1 is SGHTA and CDR2 is FQGNSA. With V trimmed by 7 bases and J by 6 bases, 8 bases remained unmatched. This CDR3 is CASTADRGPGQPQHF. The CDR3 DNA reads TGTGCCAGCACCGCGGACAGGGGGCCTGGTCAGCCCCAGCATTTT.

This chain uses TRBV7-2 with TRBJ2-7, with TRBD2 matching over 9 bases. V gave up 8 bases and J gave up 6 bases; unmatched junction bases: 14. The length of the CDR3 is 15 residues. Germline V gives CDR1 SGHTA, CDR2 FQGNSA. CDR3 bases: TGTGCCAGCGCCTTTGCCAGACTAGCGGCGTCCGAGCAGTACTTC. It specifies CASAFARLAASEQYF.

This clone was counted a few times. The sample contains more than one DNA sequence encoding this CDR3. The chain has TRBV20-1 and TRBJ1-5, with a possible D match to TRBD1 (6 bases). The germline CDR1 and CDR2 sequences are DFQATT and SNEGSKA (reference sequence). This CDR3 is built from 11 residues. Trimming pared 5 bases from V and 7 bases from J, leaving 9 bases between. The CDR3 DNA is TGCAGTGCTTCAGGGGACCAGCCCCAGCATTTT. This gives the protein CSASGDQPQHF.

This chain joins TRBV18 and TRBJ1-1, with D possibly TRBD1 on 6 matching bases. V dropped 10 bases and J dropped 0 bases, with 12 bases sitting between them. CDR1 and CDR2 (germline): KGHSH, LQKENI. There are 13 residues in the CDR3. CDR3 protein: CATSGALNTEAFF. The CDR3 region has the DNA TGTGCCACTTCGGGGGCTTTGAACACTGAAGCTTTCTTT.

This rearrangement joins TRBV7-2 to TRBJ2-3; TRBD2 aligns across 7 bases. The CDR3 extends over 12 amino acids. The germline V gene has CDR1 SGHTA and CDR2 FQGNSA. J gave up 14 bases and V 1 base, and 6 bases lay outside the gene matches. CDR3 sequence: CASSLGDYPTYF. The CDR3 coding sequence is TGTGCCAGCAGCTTAGGGGACTACCCGACGTATTTT. The full variable domain, in which reference TRBV7-2 and TRBJ2-3 provide the parts outside the CDR3, is GAGVSQSPSNKVTEKGKDVELRCDPISGHTALYWYRQSLGQGLEFLIYFQGNSAPDKSGLPSDRFSAERTGGSVSTLTIQRTQQEDSAVYLCASSLGDYPTYFGPGTRLTVL.

The V call is TRBV11-2, the J call TRBJ2-5; 12 nucleotides agree with TRBD2. In germline, CDR1 is SGHAT, CDR2 FQNNGV. V dropped 1 base and J dropped 5; count of bases not matched to a gene: 11. The CDR3 sequence is 18 residues long. Here the CDR3 DNA reads TGTGCCAGCAGCTTAGGGAGGGCTAGCGGGGGGGCTGGCGAGACCCAGTACTTC. This gives the protein CASSLGRASGGAGETQYF.

This clone was detected once. The chain links TRBV5-1 to TRBJ2-3, with D perhaps matching TRBD2 (6 bases). Germline CDR1 is SGHRS and CDR2 is YFSETQ. V lost 4 bases and J lost 3, with 15 bases in between. This CDR3 spans 15 amino acids. CDR3 amino acids: CASSKAGSRTDTQYF. CDR3 nucleotides: TGCGCCAGCAGCAAAGCCGGGAGTAGGACAGATACGCAGTATTTT.